The 32 T cell receptor beta chains in this list originate from one sample, sequenced in a study of T-cell reconstitution after alpha-beta-depleted transplantation in children. Preparation of the TCRbeta library used unique molecular identifiers. TCRdb recomputed calls from the PCR reads with MiXCR, one row per CDR3 protein. The sample lists fewer than 700,000 distinct CDR3 sequences, 13% occurring once. The sequences come from PBMCs, mostly from graft donor cells, collected 360 days after TCRalphabeta/CD19-depleted stem cell transplant. These receptors originate from a male patient younger than 18 who had a stem cell transplant for acute myeloid leukemia, so the T cells may come from the graft donor.

In this sample, this clonotype turned up a few times. V and J are TRBV21-1 and TRBJ2-1; the table's D call, TRBD2, was not checked against the DNA. TRBV21-1 is described as a pseudogene. The CDR3 has 15 residues. CDR3 protein: CASSIQAGAYNEQFF. The CDR3 DNA reads as TGTGCCAGCAGCATACAAGCGGGAGCCTACAATGAGCAGTTCTTC.

CDR3 DNA: TGCGCCAGCAGCTTGGAGGACGTAGCGGTCTCCTACAATGAGCAGTTCTTC. Translating it yields CASSLEDVAVSYNEQFF. The chain carries TRBV5-1 and TRBJ2-1, with a tentative D call TRBD2 (6 bases). The germline V gene has CDR1 SGHRS and CDR2 YFSETQ. The CDR3 loop spans 17 amino acids. V shed 0 bases and J shed 0 bases, with 13 bases lying between them.

This clonotype was counted at least ten times. The J gene is TRBJ2-1, the V gene TRBV6-2 or TRBV6-3; 12 bases agree with TRBD2. Germline V gene sequence: CDR1 MNHEY, CDR2 SVGEGT. J lost 5 bases, V lost 6 bases, and 8 bases had no gene match. CDR3 length: 16 amino acids. The CDR3 protein is CASSQTSGSIHNEQFF. For the CDR3, the DNA is TGTGCCAGCAGCCAGACTAGCGGGAGCATACACAATGAGCAGTTCTTC.

The rearrangement joins TRBV10-3 to TRBJ2-2, with D maybe TRBD1 (5 bases). Trimming took 7 bases from V and 5 from J, leaving 14 bases between them. CDR1 is ENHRY and CDR2 is SYGVKD in the germline V gene. The CDR3 has 14 residues. CDR3 DNA sequence: TGTGCCATCACAGGGTCTCGGTTAACCGGGGAGCTGTTTTTT. Residues: CAITGSRLTGELFF.

This clonotype has only a few counts. The rearrangement links TRBV9 to TRBJ2-7; 7 bases line up with TRBD1. V lost 0 bases and J lost 6; bases outside the gene matches: 12. This CDR3 contains 16 residues. Per the germline V gene, CDR1 is SGDLS and CDR2 is YYNGEE. Here the CDR3 DNA reads TGTGCCAGCAGCGTAGCTACAGGGACAGTAGTAGGCGAGCAGTACTTC. Translation gives CASSVATGTVVGEQYF.

This clonotype was seen ten or more times. This chain connects TRBV29-1 to TRBJ2-1; D is uncertain. Trimming stripped 3 bases from V and 0 bases from J, with 18 bases between. This CDR3 is 17 amino acids long. From germline, CDR1 is SQVTM and CDR2 ANQGSEA. Written as DNA, the CDR3 is TGCAGCGTTGATAAAGGTTTCGCCCCGAGCTCCTACAATGAGCAGTTCTTC. This gives the protein CSVDKGFAPSSYNEQFF.

This clonotype was seen a few times. J is TRBJ1-1 and V is TRBV6-1; 12 bases are shared with TRBD1. Unmatched junction bases numbered 13, after V lost 7 bases and J lost 1 base. The CDR3 is made up of 18 amino acids. Germline V gene lookup returns CDR1 MNHNS and CDR2 SASEGT. CDR3 sequence: CASTIARGTGGPNTEAFF. The CDR3 coding sequence is TGTGCCAGCACTATCGCCCGCGGGACAGGGGGCCCGAACACTGAAGCTTTCTTT.

This clonotype showed up just a few times. V usage is TRBV14 and J usage is TRBJ2-1; D gene unclear. Trimming cost V 4 bases and J 6 bases, with 16 bases left between them. The V gene's germline CDR1 is SGHDN and CDR2 FVKESK. The CDR3 has 15 residues. The CDR3 DNA is TGTGCCAGCAGCCCCCTTCGCGCCGTGGCCAATGAGCAGTTCTTC. Translated, it gives CASSPLRAVANEQFF.

This chain uses TRBV30 with TRBJ2-7; 12 bases align to TRBD2. The CDR3 totals 15 residues. The J segment lost 2 bases and the V segment lost 0 bases, leaving 2 bases of the junction unmatched. Germline V gives CDR1 GTSNPN, CDR2 SVGIG (reference sequence). CDR3 DNA: TGTGCCTGGAGTGTTCTAGCGGGAGGGCCCTACGAGCAGTACTTC. Its translation is CAWSVLAGGPYEQYF.

The sample holds many counts of this clonotype. The chain couples TRBV9 to TRBJ2-1; D gene uncertain. Between the trimmed V and J ends, which lost 4 bases and 4 bases, there was a span of 9 bases. Per the germline V gene, CDR1 is SGDLS and CDR2 is YYNGEE. The CDR3 consists of 13 residues. The CDR3 spells CASSMLEYNEQFF. CDR3 DNA sequence: TGTGCCAGCAGCATGCTAGAATACAATGAGCAGTTCTTC.

The gene calls are TRBV6-2 or TRBV6-3 and TRBJ2-7; 7 bases map to TRBD1. V was clipped by 6 bases and J by 2 bases; unmatched bases: 7. Germline CDR1 MNHEY, CDR2 SVGEGT. The CDR3 covers 14 residues. CDR3 DNA: TGTGCCAGCAGGCCGGACAGGAAGACCTACGAGCAGTACTTC. It specifies CASRPDRKTYEQYF.

This chain joins TRBV6-2 or TRBV6-3 and TRBJ2-2, with a weak D call TRBD1 (5 bases). The CDR3 extends over 14 amino acids. Trimming took 8 bases from V and 0 from J, leaving 10 bases between them. Germline V gives CDR1 MNHEY, CDR2 SVGEGT. The CDR3 here is CASLRGANTGELFF. The CDR3, as DNA: TGTGCCAGCCTAAGGGGCGCGAACACCGGGGAGCTGTTTTTT.

This clonotype has just a few counts. CDR3 sequence reads: CASSQEVSSYNSPLHF. CDR3 sequence (DNA): TGTGCCAGCAGCCAAGAGGTCAGCTCCTATAATTCACCCCTCCACTTT. V gene TRBV14 combines with J gene TRBJ1-6; no clear D gene. Trimming removed 0 bases from V and 0 bases from J, with 6 bases in between. CDR3 size: 16 residues. CDR1 SGHDN and CDR2 FVKESK come from the germline V gene.

The V call is TRBV20-1, the J call TRBJ1-2; the D gene is possibly TRBD1 (6 bases). V gave up 0 bases and J gave up 0 bases, with 14 bases separating them. CDR3 size: 16 residues. Germline V gene lookup returns CDR1 DFQATT and CDR2 SNEGSKA (reference sequence). Here the CDR3 reads CSARDRDRNPNYGYTF. In DNA form, the CDR3 reads TGCAGTGCTAGAGATAGAGACAGGAATCCTAACTATGGCTACACCTTC.

This clonotype was detected only a few times. This sequence joins TRBV28 and TRBJ2-1; no firm D call. Germline-derived CDR1 and CDR2 are MDHEN and SYDVKM. CDR3 size: 11 residues. The V end lost 6 bases, the J end lost 10 bases, and 10 bases lay between the germline ends. The CDR3 sequence is CASSPLWEQFF. The CDR3 region has the DNA TGTGCCAGCAGCCCCCTGTGGGAGCAGTTCTTC. Drawing the rest from reference TRBV28 and TRBJ2-1, the complete variable domain is DVKVTQSSRYLVKRTGEKVFLECVQDMDHENMFWYRQDPGLGLRLIYFSYDVKMKEKGDIPEGYSVSREKKERFSLILESASTNQTSMYLCASSPLWEQFFGPGTRLTVL.

This clonotype was counted at least ten times. CDR3 sequence: CASSTAGTGPNEQFF. The CDR3, as DNA: TGTGCCAGCAGTACAGCCGGGACAGGGCCCAATGAGCAGTTCTTC. The chain recombines TRBV27 with TRBJ2-1; 9 bases are shared with TRBD1. V was clipped by 5 bases and J by 6 bases; unmatched bases: 8. This CDR3 spans 15 amino acids. Germline assignment: CDR1 MNHEY and CDR2 SMNVEV (reference sequence).

This clonotype was counted a few times. The chain joins TRBV7-2 to TRBJ2-1; D is uncertain. Germline values: CDR1 SGHTA, CDR2 FQGNSA. This CDR3 is 16 amino acids long. The ends were cut back, 1 base at V and 2 bases at J, with 12 bases in the middle. CDR3 amino acids: CASSLEVGHPYNEQFF. In nucleotides, the CDR3 is TGTGCCAGCAGCTTAGAGGTTGGGCACCCCTACAATGAGCAGTTCTTC. The full variable domain, in which reference TRBV7-2 and TRBJ2-1 provide the parts outside the CDR3, is GAGVSQSPSNKVTEKGKDVELRCDPISGHTALYWYRQSLGQGLEFLIYFQGNSAPDKSGLPSDRFSAERTGGSVSTLTIQRTQQEDSAVYLCASSLEVGHPYNEQFFGPGTRLTVL.

The table lists this clonotype with a few counts. This chain connects TRBV7-8 to TRBJ2-1, with D possibly matching TRBD2 (6 bases). The CDR3 is made up of 15 amino acids. Trimming cost V 4 bases and J 8 bases, with 18 bases left between them. Germline CDR1 reads SGHVS; CDR2 reads FQNEAQ. The CDR3 DNA sequence: TGTGCCAGCAGCTCCCTAGCGTCGTATTTCGATGAGCAGTTCTTC. This sequence encodes CASSSLASYFDEQFF.

This rearrangement joins TRBV5-1 to TRBJ2-5; unclear D gene. The V end was cut by 2 bases, the J end by 2 bases, with 13 bases between. Germline CDR1 and CDR2: SGHRS and YFSETQ. The CDR3 length is 15 residues. CDR3: CASSFALGPQETQYF. The CDR3 region has the DNA TGCGCCAGCAGCTTCGCCCTAGGCCCACAAGAGACCCAGTACTTC. Looking up the rest from reference TRBV5-1 and TRBJ2-5 gives the full variable domain: KAGVTQTPRYLIKTRGQQVTLSCSPISGHRSVSWYQQTPGQGLQFLFEYFSETQRNKGNFPGRFSGRQFSNSRSEMNVSTLELGDSALYLCASSFALGPQETQYFGPGTRLLVL.

The gene calls are TRBV12-3 or TRBV12-4 and TRBJ2-2; TRBD2 agrees at 9 bases. The CDR3 is 18 amino acids. V lost 4 bases and J lost 7; bases outside the gene matches: 16. The CDR3 spells CASSSPLGGGRAIGELFF. CDR3 bases: TGTGCCAGCAGTTCCCCCCTCGGAGGCGGGAGGGCCATCGGGGAGCTGTTTTTT.

The chain links TRBV28 to TRBJ2-1; TRBD2 aligns across 12 bases. The V gene end was trimmed by 4 bases and the J gene end by 5 bases; junction bases not matched to a gene: 9. CDR1 and CDR2 (germline): MDHEN, SYDVKM. The CDR3 covers 17 residues. CDR3 residues: CASSSRPTSGSDNEQFF. CDR3 DNA: TGTGCCAGCAGTTCCAGGCCGACTAGCGGGAGTGACAATGAGCAGTTCTTC.

This clonotype was found a few times. The chain uses TRBV29-1 and TRBJ2-1, with 7 positions matching TRBD2. The CDR3 has 14 amino acids. Germline values: CDR1 SQVTM, CDR2 ANQGSEA. J gave up 9 bases and V 3 bases, and 11 bases lay outside the gene matches. The CDR3 DNA follows: TGCAGCGTTGACCCTTGGGAGGGGAGCGGTGAGCAGTTCTTC. This translates into CSVDPWEGSGEQFF.

In this sample, this clonotype turned up many times. The chain couples TRBV12-3 or TRBV12-4 to TRBJ1-5; TRBD1 matches at 8 bases. This CDR3 has 14 amino acids. Trimming removed 6 bases from V and 3 bases from J; junction bases left unmatched: 4. CDR3 sequence (DNA): TGTGCCAGCAGCCAGGGGGCCAACAATCAGCCCCAGCATTTT. Protein sequence: CASSQGANNQPQHF.

This clonotype was seen a few times. V and J are TRBV28 and TRBJ2-4, with D perhaps given as TRBD1 or TRBD2 (7 bases each). The germline V gene encodes CDR1 MDHEN and CDR2 SYDVKM. Trimming took off 5 bases at V and 0 bases at J, with 26 bases between the two ends. The CDR3 contains 20 residues. CDR3 bases: TGTGCCAGCAGTCCCAGGGGGTCTAGCGGCCGTTTCCTAGCCAAAAACATTCAGTACTTC. It yields the protein CASSPRGSSGRFLAKNIQYF.

The V and J genes are TRBV4-2 and TRBJ2-3, with TRBD2 matching over 14 bases. CDR3 length: 17 residues. The germline V gene has CDR1 LGHNA and CDR2 YNFKEQ. Trimming at V came to 4 bases and at J to 4 bases, leaving 7 bases not matched to a gene. CDR3 bases: TGTGCCAGCAGCCGGGGACTAGCGGGAGATCCCCCAGATACGCAGTATTTT. Encoded protein: CASSRGLAGDPPDTQYF.

The chain has TRBV7-2 and TRBJ1-1; D perhaps matches TRBD1 (6 bases). The CDR3 is 17 amino acids. Germline V gives CDR1 SGHTA, CDR2 FQGNSA. The V gene lost 1 base and the J gene lost 3 bases, with 18 bases spanning the gap. In DNA, the CDR3 is TGTGCCAGCAGCTTAGTGGTATGGGGAGGGGGGGACACTGAAGCTTTCTTT. It codes for CASSLVVWGGGDTEAFF. Filled out from reference TRBV7-2 and TRBJ1-1, the complete variable domain reads GAGVSQSPSNKVTEKGKDVELRCDPISGHTALYWYRQSLGQGLEFLIYFQGNSAPDKSGLPSDRFSAERTGGSVSTLTIQRTQQEDSAVYLCASSLVVWGGGDTEAFFGQGTRLTVV.

The CDR3 sequence is CASSPLHIAGELFF. CDR3 DNA: TGTGCCAGCTCACCACTTCATATCGCCGGGGAGCTGTTTTTT. The rearrangement joins TRBV18 to TRBJ2-2; the D is unclear. The CDR3 runs 14 residues. Trimming left V 1 base short and J 6 bases short, with 9 bases between. Looked up from germline, CDR1 is KGHSH and CDR2 is LQKENI.

This chain joins TRBV11-2 and TRBJ2-5, with 7 bases matching TRBD1. CDR1 and CDR2 (germline): SGHAT, FQNNGV. V lost 1 base, J lost 0 bases, and 2 bases stayed unmatched. The CDR3 consists of 15 residues. The CDR3 spells CASSLGTGYQETQYF. CDR3 DNA: TGTGCCAGCAGCTTAGGGACAGGTTACCAAGAGACCCAGTACTTC.

In this sample, this clonotype turned up many times. The gene calls are TRBV20-1 and TRBJ2-5, with D possibly TRBD1 on 6 matching bases. Germline CDR1 and CDR2: DFQATT and SNEGSKA (reference sequence). V was clipped by 3 bases and J by 5 bases, with 13 bases between them. This CDR3 spans 13 amino acids. Here the CDR3 reads CSASYRDRETQYF. The CDR3 bases are TGCAGTGCTAGTTACAGGGATCGCGAGACCCAGTACTTC.

The rearrangement links TRBV20-1 to TRBJ2-7; 7 nucleotides agree with TRBD2. Germline CDR1 and CDR2: DFQATT and SNEGSKA (reference sequence). The CDR3 covers 13 residues. With 2 bases clipped from V and 7 bases from J, the junction kept 8 bases outside the gene matches. Here the CDR3 reads CSARSGGVDEQYF. CDR3 nucleotides: TGCAGTGCTAGATCTGGGGGGGTAGATGAGCAGTACTTC.

V and J are TRBV20-1 and TRBJ2-3; TRBD1 aligns across 8 bases. Germline lookup yields CDR1 DFQATT and CDR2 SNEGSKA (reference sequence). Trimming at V came to 3 bases and at J to 0 bases, leaving 5 bases not matched to a gene. There are 15 residues in the CDR3. The CDR3 region is CSASTRGLSTDTQYF. The CDR3 region has the DNA TGCAGTGCTAGTACCAGGGGGCTTAGCACAGATACGCAGTATTTT.

This clonotype was recorded a few times. The chain joins TRBV14 to TRBJ2-1; D is unclear. The germline V and J ends were trimmed by 5 bases and 0 bases, with 11 bases remaining between them. Germline V gene data show CDR1 as SGHDN and CDR2 as FVKESK. CDR3 length: 15 residues. Here the CDR3 reads CASSFGMSSYNEQFF. Here the CDR3 DNA reads TGTGCCAGCAGCTTTGGGATGAGCTCCTACAATGAGCAGTTCTTC.